This T cell receptor beta chain is drawn from a study of metastatic and nonmetastatic thyroid tumors. Study-wide context: Thyroid patients, malignant and benign, had repertoires compared across blood and tumor or nodule tissue. Study-level findings and limits: Reported TCR beta diversity, measured in blood and tumor, was significantly higher for malignant thyroid tumors than for benign nodules.

The CDR3 loop spans 13 amino acids. V lost 8 bases, J lost 0 bases, and 8 bases lay in between. Germline V gene sequence: CDR1 MNHNS, CDR2 SASEGT. No patient received treatment before thyroid surgery. Comment on this clone: Its antigen is unknown.

Original data processing: Built for papillary thyroid cancer, a distant-metastasis classifier drew on CDR3 differences across clinicopathological groups. TCRdb recomputed clones from the PCR reads via MiXCR. The V and J calls were determined by TCRdb, not by the authors. The table lists roughly 20,000 clones, just over 35% of them singletons. This clonotype was sampled from a female donor with papillary thyroid cancer or a benign thyroid nodule (not recorded which). Some clones in this sample may be carry-over from other donors' samples. Source material: tumor tissue. The chain links TRBV6-1 to TRBJ1-3, with D possibly matching TRBD1 (5 bases). This CDR3 is CASRDFSGNTIYF. CDR3 coding DNA: TGTGCCAGCCGGGACTTCTCTGGAAACACCATATATTTT.